This T cell receptor beta chain originates from a study of CD8+ T cells in alopecia areata. Worth noting for this clone: Antigen specificity is unknown.

Germline CDR1 KGHSY, CDR2 FQNENV. V lost 3 bases, J lost 13 bases, and 6 bases stayed unmatched. The CDR3 contains 12 residues. Specified treatment: oral pan-JAK inhibitor, 5-10 mg twice daily. Lesional scalp tissue (obtained by punch biopsy) and peripheral blood were collected from alopecia areata patients. General study results and limits: Clarity of TCR sharing across patients fell short of that in mice, possibly HLA-related.

Extraction and reverse transcription of RNA yielded cDNA as the sequencing template. TCRdb's table, derived via immunoSEQ multiplex PCR, lists solely in-frame clones and lacks some. The data show 200,000 to 250,000 clones, over 60% seen once. This specimen was CD4+ T cells sorted from blood, taken at week 4, from a patient treated with tofacitinib. J is TRBJ2-3 and V is TRBV16; 8 bases are a match to TRBD2. This TCR derives from a human donor with alopecia areata. The CDR3: CASSHGRGIKYF. CDR3 bases: TGTGCCAGCAGCCACGGGAGGGGGATAAAGTATTTT.